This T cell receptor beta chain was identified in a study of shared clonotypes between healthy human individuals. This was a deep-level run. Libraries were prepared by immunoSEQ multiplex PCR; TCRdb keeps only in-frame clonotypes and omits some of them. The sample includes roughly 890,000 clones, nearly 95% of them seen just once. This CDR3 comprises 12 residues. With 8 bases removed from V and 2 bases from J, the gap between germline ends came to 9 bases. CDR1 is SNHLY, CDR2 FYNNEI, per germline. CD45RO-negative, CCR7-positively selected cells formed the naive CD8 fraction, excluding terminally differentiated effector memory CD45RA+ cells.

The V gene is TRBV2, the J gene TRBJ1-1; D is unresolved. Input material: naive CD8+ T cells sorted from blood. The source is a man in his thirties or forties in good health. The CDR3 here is CASFRSNTEAFF. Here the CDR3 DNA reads TGTGCCAGCTTCAGGAGCAACACTGAAGCTTTCTTT.